This TCR beta chain was recovered during a study of blood T cell repertoires in COVID-19 (dated by TCRdb to about 2020). About the full investigation: The collaborator samples originated in the United States, Italy and Spain and spanned the acute and convalescent phases of COVID-19. Samples came from the ongoing ImmuneRACE study (first 160 participants) plus 1,254 subjects from 6 global collaborators. The material from the prospective study consisted of cDNA or gDNA derived from T cells, B-cell-depleted T cells, or PBMCs. Nearly every sample came with metadata listing a de-identified subject ID, COVID-19 status, age in years and sex. The repertoires were made available in a free public database intended to serve as a resource for research on the immune response to SARS-CoV-2. The dataset comprised deeply sampled blood TCRbeta repertoires from subjects exposed to, actively infected with, or recovered from COVID-19. HLA class I and class II types, where available, came from metadata supplied by the sample provider rather than from assay-based typing. Overall study outcomes, separate from this receptor: How much clinical and demographic metadata was included differed by source and by participant, and the metadata was provided uncurated.

The immunoSEQ Assay, a bias-controlled multiplex PCR, was used to amplify TCRbeta CDR3 regions from genomic DNA. In the authors' own workflow: The number of nucleated cells in each sample was estimated by amplification of reference gene primers within the assay. Sequence reads were collapsed and filtered to measure the absolute abundance of every unique TCRbeta CDR3 rearrangement. For each sample, productive Simpson clonality was calculated by taking the square root of Simpson's diversity index across productive rearrangements. Entries here come from immuneACCESS through TCRdb and include only in-frame sequences with V and J called. Some clones fail to appear in such tables; in the studies checked, an unresolved V gene covers under half of the shortfall, and the cause of the remainder is unknown. V and J calls and clone size are copied from that table; D and trimming were computed from the DNA. The sample has under 250,000 clones on record, around nine tenths of them singletons. Clones ranked in the top ten supply roughly 0.8% of the sample.

At one collaborating source in Seattle, patients were enrolled during active infection and were followed longitudinally through the course of disease. The collaborating institutions used their own protocols to collect whole blood in K2EDTA tubes. Collaborator samples were shipped for TCRbeta analysis as frozen whole blood, isolated PBMCs, or DNA extracted from either sample type. Remarks on this clone: The antigen it recognizes is unknown. Qualities for individual bases were not recorded, and no much larger clone is one base off.

A distance of 13 bases separates the germline ends of V and J, which lose 5 bases and 3 bases respectively. CDR1 and CDR2, per the germline V gene (reference sequence), are MNHEY and SMNVEV. The CDR3 runs 14 residues from the cysteine to the phenylalanine. Only CDR3 DNA is held: 42 bases, read in frame from base 1. This TCR came from a man in his thirties or forties with COVID-19, enrolled during active disease. Here the chain combines TRBV27 and TRBJ1-2; matching of 6 bases hints at TRBD1 as the D gene. Material for sequencing was peripheral blood. The CDR3 region reads CASSTGSRYYGYTF. The DNA sequence is TGTGCCAGCAGTACAGGGTCCCGCTACTATGGCTACACCTTC.